The subject of this entry is one TCR beta chain. The data were taken from a study of shared clonotypes between healthy human individuals. Clones were sequenced by immunoSEQ multiplex PCR, and TCRdb holds only the in-frame ones, with some missing. This table has a few million clones, approximately 94% appearing once. The CDR3 runs to 17 residues. This TCR derives from a man aged 18 to 30 in good health. This sequence joins TRBV21-1 and TRBJ2-2. TRBV21-1 is given as a pseudogene. The specimen was naive CD4+ T cells sorted from blood. Subset in this sample: CD45RA+ positively selected. CDR3 nucleotide sequence: TGTGCCAGCAGCAAAGGGGTTCGGGCAGGCGCCACCGGGGAGCTGTTTTTT. The encoded protein is CASSKGVRAGATGELFF.